This TCR beta chain was captured by sequencing in a study of cytomegalovirus exposure and HLA in healthy donors. The CDR3 covers 13 residues. Germline CDR1 GTSNPN, CDR2 SVGIG (reference sequence). The PCR used 60 Vbeta and 13 Jbeta primers. Here immunoSEQ multiplex PCR was the method, and the copy in TCRdb shows in-frame clones only, minus some. The sample records over 150,000 clones, more than 75% being singletons. The sequencing sample was made of PBMCs. The chain couples TRBV30 to TRBJ1-1; 12 bases are a match to TRBD1. The receptor was isolated from a man younger than 40 in good health and CMV-seropositive. The DNA of the CDR3 is TGTGGGGCCGGGACAGGGGGCATCACTGAAGCTTTCTTT. The encoded protein is CGAGTGGITEAFF.